The entry that follows covers one T cell receptor beta chain sequence. Its specificity is unknown. PCR primers comprised 60 Vbeta and 13 Jbeta primers. The assay was immunoSEQ multiplex PCR, and TCRdb's table has in-frame clones only and misses some. Of under 250,000 clones listed, about three quarters are singletons. These data are taken from a study of cytomegalovirus exposure and HLA in healthy donors. On the study more broadly: An analysis done earlier identified 117 million unique TCR beta sequences from 200 million or so T cells. Study-level results: Cytomegalovirus association was listed for around 180 TCR beta chains. Another analysis was done later, and it associated fewer than 20,000 TCR beta sequences with HLA alleles at 0.05 false discovery rate.

The ends lost 1 base at V and 4 bases at J; junction bases unmatched: 2. This CDR3 comprises 15 residues. Germline V gene sequence: CDR1 SSHAT, CDR2 FNYEAQ (reference sequence). The receptor was isolated from a male donor in good health and CMV-seronegative. J is TRBJ2-1 and V is TRBV7-7; 9 nucleotides align to TRBD1. Sequencing was performed on PBMCs. The CDR3 DNA sequence: TGTGCCAGCAGCTTAGACAGGGGGCAATACAATGAGCAGTTCTTC. Translated, it gives CASSLDRGQYNEQFF. Drawing the rest from reference TRBV7-7 and TRBJ2-1, the complete variable domain is GAGVSQSPRYKVTKRGQDVTLRCDPISSHATLYWYQQALGQGPEFLTYFNYEAQPDKSGLPSDRFSAERPEGSISTLTIQRTEQRDSAMYRCASSLDRGQYNEQFFGPGTRLTVL.